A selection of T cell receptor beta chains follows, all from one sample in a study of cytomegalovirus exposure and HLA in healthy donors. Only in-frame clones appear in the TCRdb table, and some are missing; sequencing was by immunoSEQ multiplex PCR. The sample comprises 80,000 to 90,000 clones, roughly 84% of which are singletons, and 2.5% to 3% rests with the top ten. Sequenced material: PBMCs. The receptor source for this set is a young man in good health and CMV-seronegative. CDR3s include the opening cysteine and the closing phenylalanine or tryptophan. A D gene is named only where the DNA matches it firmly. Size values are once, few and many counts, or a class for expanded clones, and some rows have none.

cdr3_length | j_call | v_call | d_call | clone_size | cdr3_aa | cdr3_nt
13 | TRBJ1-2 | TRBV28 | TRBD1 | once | CASSLGQHYGYTF | TGTGCCAGCAGTTTGGGACAGCATTATGGCTACACCTTC
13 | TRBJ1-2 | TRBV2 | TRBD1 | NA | CASSGWTGDGYTF | TGTGCCAGCAGTGGCTGGACAGGGGATGGCTACACCTTC
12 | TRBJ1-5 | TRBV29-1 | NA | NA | CSVAGVNQPQHF | TGCAGCGTTGCGGGGGTCAATCAGCCCCAGCATTTT
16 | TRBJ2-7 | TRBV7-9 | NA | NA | CASSFPGQLSSYEQYF | TGTGCCAGCAGCTTCCCCGGACAGCTAAGCTCCTACGAGCAGTACTTC
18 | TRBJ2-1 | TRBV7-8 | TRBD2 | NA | CASSLVARRGGGYNEQFF | TGTGCCAGCAGCTTAGTTGCGCGGCGGGGCGGGGGTTACAATGAGCAGTTCTTC
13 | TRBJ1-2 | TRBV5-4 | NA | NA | CASSLRQDSGYTF | TGTGCCAGCAGCCTAAGACAGGACTCGGGCTACACCTTC
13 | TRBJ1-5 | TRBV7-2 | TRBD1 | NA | CASTGTGGQPQHF | TGTGCCAGTACTGGGACAGGGGGCCAGCCCCAGCATTTT
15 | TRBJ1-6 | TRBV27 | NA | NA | CASSLSFQGNSPLHF | TGTGCCAGCAGTTTATCGTTTCAGGGGAATTCACCCCTCCACTTT
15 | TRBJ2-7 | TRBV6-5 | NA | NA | CASSYSGNGVYEQYF | TGTGCCAGCAGTTACTCCGGAAACGGGGTTTACGAGCAGTACTTC
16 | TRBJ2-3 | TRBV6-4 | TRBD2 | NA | CASSDRSSGGAGTQYF | TGTGCCAGCAGTGACCGGAGTAGCGGGGGGGCTGGTACGCAGTATTTT